The clone carrying this T cell receptor beta chain was detected a few times. Germline loops: CDR1 MNHNS, CDR2 SASEGT. V lost 7 bases and J 8 bases, leaving 18 bases between the germline ends. The CDR3 loop spans 14 amino acids. The sample originates from a study of spatial heterogeneity in lung cancer. Study information: Samples were donated by 72 untreated early-stage non-small cell lung cancer patients.

TCRdb recomputed calls from the 5' RACE reads with MiXCR, one row per CDR3 protein. The sample shows 85,000 to 100,000 distinct CDR3 sequences, just under 20% of them seen only once. The time point here: blood at routine non-recurrence follow-up after resection. The sequencing used PBMCs, collected at follow-up. The clonotype originates from a male donor with early-stage non-small cell lung cancer. This chain uses TRBV6-1 with TRBJ2-1; D is uncertain. The CDR3: CASNPSDGPYEQFF. The CDR3 DNA sequence: TGTGCCAGCAACCCTTCCGACGGACCTTATGAGCAGTTCTTC.